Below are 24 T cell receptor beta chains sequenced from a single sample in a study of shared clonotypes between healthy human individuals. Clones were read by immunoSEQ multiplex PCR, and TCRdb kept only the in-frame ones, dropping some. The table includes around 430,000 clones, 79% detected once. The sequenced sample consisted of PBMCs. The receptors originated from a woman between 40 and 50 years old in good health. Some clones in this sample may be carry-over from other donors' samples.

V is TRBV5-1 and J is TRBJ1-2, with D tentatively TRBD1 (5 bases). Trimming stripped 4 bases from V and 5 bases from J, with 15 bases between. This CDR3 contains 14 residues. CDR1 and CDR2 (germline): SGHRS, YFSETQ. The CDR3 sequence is CASSPGTVVYGYTF. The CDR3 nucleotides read TGCGCCAGCAGCCCAGGGACGGTGGTATATGGCTACACCTTC. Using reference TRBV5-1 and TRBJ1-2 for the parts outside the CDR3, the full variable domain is KAGVTQTPRYLIKTRGQQVTLSCSPISGHRSVSWYQQTPGQGLQFLFEYFSETQRNKGNFPGRFSGRQFSNSRSEMNVSTLELGDSALYLCASSPGTVVYGYTFGSGTRLTVV.

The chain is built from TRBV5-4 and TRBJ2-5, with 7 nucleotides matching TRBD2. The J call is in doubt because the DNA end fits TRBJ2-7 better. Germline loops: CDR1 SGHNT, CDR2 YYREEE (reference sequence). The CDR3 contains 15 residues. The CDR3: CASSSPGLSSYEQYF. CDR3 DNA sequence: TGTGCCAGCAGCTCCCCGGGACTATCCTCCTACGAGCAGTACTTC.

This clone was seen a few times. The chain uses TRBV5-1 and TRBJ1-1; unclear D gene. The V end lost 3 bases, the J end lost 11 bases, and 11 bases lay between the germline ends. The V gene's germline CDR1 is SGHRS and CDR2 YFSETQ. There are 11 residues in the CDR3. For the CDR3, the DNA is TGCGCCAGCAGCTCCGCCTTTGAGGCTTTCTTT. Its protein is CASSSAFEAFF.

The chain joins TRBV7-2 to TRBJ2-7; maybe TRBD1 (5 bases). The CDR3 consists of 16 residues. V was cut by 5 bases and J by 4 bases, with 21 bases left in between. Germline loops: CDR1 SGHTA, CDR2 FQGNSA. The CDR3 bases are TGTGCCAGCAGCGCGAGGCCCAGGGTCCAATATTACGAGCAGTACTTC. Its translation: CASSARPRVQYYEQYF.

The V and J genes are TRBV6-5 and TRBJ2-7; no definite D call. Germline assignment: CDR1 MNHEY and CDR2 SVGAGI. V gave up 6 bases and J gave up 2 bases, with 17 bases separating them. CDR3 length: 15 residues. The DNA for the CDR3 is TGTGCCAGCAGCCCCAGATCTTACTTGACCTACGAGCAGTACTTC. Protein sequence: CASSPRSYLTYEQYF.

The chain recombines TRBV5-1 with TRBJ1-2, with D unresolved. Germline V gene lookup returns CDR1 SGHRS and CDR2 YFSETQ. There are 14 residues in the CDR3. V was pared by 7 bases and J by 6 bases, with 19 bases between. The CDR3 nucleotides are TGCGCCAGCCATCCTGCCATGAGTTCCGATGGCTACACCTTC. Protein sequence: CASHPAMSSDGYTF.

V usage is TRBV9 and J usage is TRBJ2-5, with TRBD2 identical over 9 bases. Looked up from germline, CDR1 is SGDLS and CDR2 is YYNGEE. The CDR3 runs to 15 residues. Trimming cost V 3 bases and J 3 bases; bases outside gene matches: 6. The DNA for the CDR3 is TGTGCCAGCAGCGAAACCCCTAGCGGGAAAGAGACCCAGTACTTC. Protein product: CASSETPSGKETQYF.

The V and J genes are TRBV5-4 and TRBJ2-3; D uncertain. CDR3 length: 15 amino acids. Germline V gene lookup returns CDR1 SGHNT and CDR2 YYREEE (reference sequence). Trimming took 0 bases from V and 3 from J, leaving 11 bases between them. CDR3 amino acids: CASSLGASNTDTQYF. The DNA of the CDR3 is TGTGCCAGCAGCTTGGGGGCCAGCAATACAGATACGCAGTATTTT.

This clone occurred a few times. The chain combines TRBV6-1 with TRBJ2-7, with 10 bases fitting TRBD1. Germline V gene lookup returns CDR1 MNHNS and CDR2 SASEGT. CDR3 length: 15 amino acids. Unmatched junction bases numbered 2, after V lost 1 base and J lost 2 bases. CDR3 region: CASSEGGTGAYEQYF. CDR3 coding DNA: TGTGCCAGCAGTGAAGGAGGGACAGGGGCCTACGAGCAGTACTTC.

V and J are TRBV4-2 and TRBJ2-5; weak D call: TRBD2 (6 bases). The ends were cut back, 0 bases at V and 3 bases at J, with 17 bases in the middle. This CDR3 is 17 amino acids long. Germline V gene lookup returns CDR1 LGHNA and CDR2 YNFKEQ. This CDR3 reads CASSQELSGGEKETQYF. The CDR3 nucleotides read TGTGCCAGCAGCCAAGAGCTTTCAGGAGGGGAAAAAGAGACCCAGTACTTC.

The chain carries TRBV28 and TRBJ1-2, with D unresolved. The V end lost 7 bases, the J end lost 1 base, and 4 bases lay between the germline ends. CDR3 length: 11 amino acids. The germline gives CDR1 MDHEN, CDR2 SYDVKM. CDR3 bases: TGTGCCAGCATGGATAACTATGGCTACACCTTC. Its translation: CASMDNYGYTF.

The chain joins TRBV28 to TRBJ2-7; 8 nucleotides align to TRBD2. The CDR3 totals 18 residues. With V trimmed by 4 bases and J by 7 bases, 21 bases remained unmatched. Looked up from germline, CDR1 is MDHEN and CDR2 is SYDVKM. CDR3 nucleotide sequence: TGTGCCAGCAGTTCCACCCCCGGGACTAGTAGCCGAGCGGGGGAGCAGTACTTC. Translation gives CASSSTPGTSSRAGEQYF.

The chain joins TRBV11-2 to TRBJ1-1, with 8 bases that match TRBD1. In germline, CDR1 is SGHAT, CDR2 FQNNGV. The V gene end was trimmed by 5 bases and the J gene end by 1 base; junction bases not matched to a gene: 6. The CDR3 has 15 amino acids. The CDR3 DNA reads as TGTGCCAGCAGCCACCGGACAGGGCCGAACACTGAAGCTTTCTTT. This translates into CASSHRTGPNTEAFF.

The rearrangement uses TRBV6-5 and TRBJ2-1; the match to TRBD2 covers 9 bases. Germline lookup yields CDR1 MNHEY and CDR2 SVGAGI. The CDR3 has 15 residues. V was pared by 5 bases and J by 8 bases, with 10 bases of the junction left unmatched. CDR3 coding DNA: TGTGCCAGCAGTCCGGCGGGAGGGCCTTGGTATGAGCAGTTCTTC. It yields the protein CASSPAGGPWYEQFF.

CDR3 residues: CASKQREGPYEQYF. The CDR3 coding sequence is TGTGCCAGCAAACAGCGGGAGGGCCCCTACGAGCAGTACTTC. V and J are TRBV7-9 and TRBJ2-7; 10 positions match TRBD2. The CDR3 is 14 residues long. CDR1 is SEHNR, CDR2 FQNEAQ, per germline (reference sequence). The ends lost 7 bases at V and 2 bases at J; junction bases unmatched: 5. Based on the CDR3 plus reference TRBV7-9 and TRBJ2-7, the full variable domain is DTGVSQNPRHKITKRGQNVTFRCDPISEHNRLYWYRQTLGQGPEFLTYFQNEAQLEKSRLLSDRFSAERPKGSFSTLEIQRTEQGDSAMYLCASKQREGPYEQYFGPGTRLTVT.

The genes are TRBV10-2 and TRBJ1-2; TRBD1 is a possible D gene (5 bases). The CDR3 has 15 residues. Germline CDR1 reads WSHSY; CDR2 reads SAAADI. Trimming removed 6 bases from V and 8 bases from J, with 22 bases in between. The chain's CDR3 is CASSPGARETGGYTF. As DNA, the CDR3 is TGCGCCAGCAGCCCTGGGGCAAGGGAAACGGGGGGCTACACCTTC.

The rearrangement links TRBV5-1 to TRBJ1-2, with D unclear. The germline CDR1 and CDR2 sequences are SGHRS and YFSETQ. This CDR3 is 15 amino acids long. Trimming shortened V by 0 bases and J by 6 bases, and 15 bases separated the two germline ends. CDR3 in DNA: TGCGCCAGCAGCTTGGTAAACAGACAAAGTCATGGCTACACCTTC. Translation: CASSLVNRQSHGYTF.

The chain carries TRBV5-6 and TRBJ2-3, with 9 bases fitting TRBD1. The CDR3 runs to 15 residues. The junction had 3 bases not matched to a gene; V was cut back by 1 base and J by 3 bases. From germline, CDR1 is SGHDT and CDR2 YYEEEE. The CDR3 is CASSLRGTGTDTQYF. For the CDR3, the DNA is TGTGCCAGCAGCTTGAGGGGGACAGGGACAGATACGCAGTATTTT. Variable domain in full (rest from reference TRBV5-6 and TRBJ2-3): DAGVTQSPTHLIKTRGQQVTLRCSPKSGHDTVSWYQQALGQGPQFIFQYYEEEERQRGNFPDRFSGHQFPNYSSELNVNALLLGDSALYLCASSLRGTGTDTQYFGPGTRLTVL.

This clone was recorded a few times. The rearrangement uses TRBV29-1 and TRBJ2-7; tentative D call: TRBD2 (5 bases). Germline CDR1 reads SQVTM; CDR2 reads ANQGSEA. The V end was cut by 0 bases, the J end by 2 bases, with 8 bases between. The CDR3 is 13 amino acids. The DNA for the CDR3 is TGCAGCGTTGAAGATCCGGGGACCTACGAGCAGTACTTC. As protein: CSVEDPGTYEQYF.

CDR3 residues: CASSLSGTGHYNEQFF. CDR3 nucleotide sequence: TGCGCCAGCAGCTTGTCCGGGACAGGGCACTACAATGAGCAGTTCTTC. V usage is TRBV5-1 and J usage is TRBJ2-1, with 9 nucleotides matching TRBD1. Germline values: CDR1 SGHRS, CDR2 YFSETQ. This CDR3 is 16 amino acids long. Trimming took 1 base from V and 3 from J; bases not matched to a gene: 5.

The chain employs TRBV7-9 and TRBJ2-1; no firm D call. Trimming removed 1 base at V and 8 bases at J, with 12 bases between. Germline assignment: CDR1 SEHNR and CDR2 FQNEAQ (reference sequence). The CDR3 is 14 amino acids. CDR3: CASSLDGPPDEQFF. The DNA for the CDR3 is TGTGCCAGCAGCTTAGATGGGCCCCCGGATGAGCAGTTCTTC.

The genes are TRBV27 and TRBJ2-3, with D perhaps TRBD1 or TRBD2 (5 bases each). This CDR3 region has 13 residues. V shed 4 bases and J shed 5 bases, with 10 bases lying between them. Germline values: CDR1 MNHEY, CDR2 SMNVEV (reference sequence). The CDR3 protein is CASSSGTLDTQYF. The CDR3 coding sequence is TGTGCCAGCAGTTCGGGGACGTTAGATACGCAGTATTTT.

CDR3 sequence reads: CASSLQGQAHYEQYF. The CDR3 nucleotides read TGTGCCAGCAGCTTACAGGGGCAGGCCCACTACGAGCAGTACTTC. This sequence joins TRBV7-2 and TRBJ2-7; D might be TRBD1 (6 bases). V gave up 2 bases and J gave up 3 bases, with 14 bases separating them. The CDR3 is made up of 15 amino acids. CDR1 and CDR2 from the germline V gene are SGHTA and FQGNSA.

The CDR3 loop reads CASSPSPLDRKQFF. DNA of the CDR3: TGTGCCAGCAGCCCAAGCCCCCTGGACAGAAAGCAGTTCTTC. The chain carries TRBV7-9 and TRBJ2-1; D is possibly TRBD1 (6 bases). V was pared by 5 bases and J by 11 bases, with 19 bases between. Germline CDR1 reads SEHNR; CDR2 reads FQNEAQ (reference sequence). The CDR3 totals 14 residues. The whole variable domain, remainder taken from reference TRBV7-9 and TRBJ2-1, is DTGVSQNPRHKITKRGQNVTFRCDPISEHNRLYWYRQTLGQGPEFLTYFQNEAQLEKSRLLSDRFSAERPKGSFSTLEIQRTEQGDSAMYLCASSPSPLDRKQFFGPGTRLTVL.